The 15 T cell receptor beta chains listed next were all sequenced from one sample in a study of control samples from healthy donors and cancer patients. Using immunoSEQ multiplex PCR, the repertoire was profiled, and TCRdb retains in-frame clones only, with some absent. The sample consists of roughly 120,000 clones, around nine tenths of them appearing once. Sequenced: blood. These receptors were obtained from a man over 45 in good health.

The chain carries TRBV7-6 and TRBJ2-7, with 7 bases aligning to TRBD1. CDR1 and CDR2 from the germline V gene are SGHVS and FNYEAQ. The CDR3 is made up of 15 amino acids. Trimming took 4 bases from V and 0 from J; bases not matched to a gene: 6. CDR3 protein: CASSWGTALSYEQYF. The DNA of the CDR3 is TGTGCCAGCAGCTGGGGGACAGCACTCTCCTACGAGCAGTACTTC.

This CDR3 is CASSLGSGAQETQYF. CDR3 bases: TGTGCCAGCAGCTTAGGGTCCGGGGCCCAAGAGACCCAGTACTTC. V gene TRBV7-6 combines with J gene TRBJ2-5; D is perhaps TRBD1 or TRBD2 (5 bases each). V gave up 1 base and J gave up 1 base, with 10 bases separating them. In germline, CDR1 is SGHVS, CDR2 FNYEAQ. The CDR3 has 15 amino acids.

V is TRBV19 and J is TRBJ2-5; tentatively, D is TRBD1 (6 bases). V was clipped by 4 bases and J by 5 bases, with 14 bases between them. Per germline, CDR1 LNHDA and CDR2 SQIVND (reference sequence). This CDR3 comprises 14 residues. In DNA, the CDR3 is TGTGCCAGTAGTAGGGGGCAGGGATGGGAGACCCAGTACTTC. This codes for CASSRGQGWETQYF.

The V and J genes are TRBV5-1 and TRBJ2-7, with 8 bases lining up with TRBD1. In germline, CDR1 is SGHRS, CDR2 YFSETQ. The CDR3 covers 14 residues. Losses at the gene ends were 2 bases for V and 0 bases for J; bases not matched to a gene: 1. CDR3 in amino acids: CASSLQGVSYEQYF. Written as DNA, the CDR3 is TGCGCCAGCAGCTTACAGGGGGTCTCCTACGAGCAGTACTTC.

This chain joins TRBV5-1 and TRBJ2-2; D call uncertain. This CDR3 contains 15 residues. Germline values: CDR1 SGHRS, CDR2 YFSETQ. V lost 5 bases and J 2 bases, leaving 13 bases between the germline ends. The CDR3 spells CASRSHLTNTGELFF. The CDR3 DNA sequence: TGCGCCAGCAGGAGCCACCTTACTAACACCGGGGAGCTGTTTTTT. The full variable domain, in which reference TRBV5-1 and TRBJ2-2 provide the parts outside the CDR3, is KAGVTQTPRYLIKTRGQQVTLSCSPISGHRSVSWYQQTPGQGLQFLFEYFSETQRNKGNFPGRFSGRQFSNSRSEMNVSTLELGDSALYLCASRSHLTNTGELFFGEGSRLTVL.

This chain uses TRBV10-1 with TRBJ2-2; D gene ambiguous. The germline V and J ends were trimmed by 1 base and 3 bases, with 3 bases remaining between them. This CDR3 spans 13 amino acids. From germline, CDR1 is WNHNN and CDR2 SYGVQD (reference sequence). The CDR3 sequence is CASSEWDTGELFF. The CDR3 DNA reads TGCGCCAGCAGTGAGTGGGACACCGGGGAGCTGTTTTTT.

The chain is built from TRBV29-1 and TRBJ2-7; no firm D call. Deletions cut 2 bases from V and 4 bases from J, with 18 bases between. The CDR3 contains 15 residues. Per germline, CDR1 SQVTM and CDR2 ANQGSEA. CDR3 nucleotides: TGCAGCGTTGAACCTGGCGACTCAGATTATTACGAGCAGTACTTC. Its protein product is CSVEPGDSDYYEQYF.

V usage is TRBV7-6 and J usage is TRBJ2-3; D possibly corresponds to TRBD1 (6 bases). The CDR3 is made up of 15 amino acids. Germline assignment: CDR1 SGHVS and CDR2 FNYEAQ. V shed 4 bases and J shed 5 bases, with 16 bases lying between them. The CDR3 nucleotides are TGTGCCAGCAGCTCACAACAGGGTGCGGGAGATACGCAGTATTTT. Translation gives CASSSQQGAGDTQYF.

The rearrangement uses TRBV5-6 and TRBJ1-5; D gene ambiguous. Trimming took off 0 bases at V and 11 bases at J, with 12 bases between the two ends. Germline V lookup: CDR1 SGHDT, CDR2 YYEEEE. The CDR3 has 13 residues. The CDR3 nucleotides are TGTGCCAGCAGCTTGGCGGGTCAGCGTGCCCAGCATTTT. This translates into CASSLAGQRAQHF. Full variable domain (remainder filled in from reference TRBV5-6 and TRBJ1-5): DAGVTQSPTHLIKTRGQQVTLRCSPKSGHDTVSWYQQALGQGPQFIFQYYEEEERQRGNFPDRFSGHQFPNYSSELNVNALLLGDSALYLCASSLAGQRAQHFGDGTRLSIL.

The chain uses TRBV7-2 and TRBJ2-3; no reliable D call. V lost 1 base and J lost 5, with 10 bases in between. Germline V gene sequence: CDR1 SGHTA, CDR2 FQGNSA. The CDR3 runs 14 residues. CDR3 DNA: TGTGCCAGCAGCTTAGGCTACCACGAAGATACGCAGTATTTT. It specifies CASSLGYHEDTQYF.

The gene calls are TRBV14 and TRBJ2-3; D unresolved. Trimming stripped 4 bases from V and 5 bases from J, with 10 bases between. In germline, CDR1 is SGHDN, CDR2 FVKESK. The CDR3 runs to 13 residues. CDR3 in DNA: TGTGCCAGCAGCCCCCGGATAAGAGATACGCAGTATTTT. It translates to CASSPRIRDTQYF.

The rearrangement links TRBV7-9 to TRBJ1-2; no clear D. Germline V gene lookup returns CDR1 SEHNR and CDR2 FQNEAQ (reference sequence). This CDR3 comprises 17 residues. Trimming took 7 bases from V and 1 from J, leaving 22 bases between them. CDR3 bases: TGTGCCAGCACGGGCACCACAGCCCCCGCTCTTAACTATGGCTACACCTTC. It specifies CASTGTTAPALNYGYTF. Full variable domain (rest looked up from reference TRBV7-9 and TRBJ1-2): DTGVSQNPRHKITKRGQNVTFRCDPISEHNRLYWYRQTLGQGPEFLTYFQNEAQLEKSRLLSDRFSAERPKGSFSTLEIQRTEQGDSAMYLCASTGTTAPALNYGYTFGSGTRLTVV.

This chain connects TRBV5-1 to TRBJ1-1; D is undetermined. Per germline, CDR1 SGHRS and CDR2 YFSETQ. Trimming left V 0 bases short and J 7 bases short, with 10 bases between. The CDR3 length is 13 residues. This CDR3 is CASSLDNRGEAFF. The DNA of the CDR3 is TGCGCCAGCAGCTTGGATAATCGGGGTGAAGCTTTCTTT.

V gene TRBV27 combines with J gene TRBJ2-2; D ambiguous. CDR1 is MNHEY and CDR2 is SMNVEV in the germline V gene (reference sequence). The CDR3 extends over 13 amino acids. The germline V and J ends were trimmed by 5 bases and 1 base, with 5 bases remaining between them. This chain's CDR3 is CASSMVNTGELFF. DNA of the CDR3: TGTGCCAGCAGTATGGTGAACACCGGGGAGCTGTTTTTT.

This sequence joins TRBV19 and TRBJ1-5; D not certain. The V end was cut by 6 bases, the J end by 7 bases, with 16 bases between. CDR1 LNHDA and CDR2 SQIVND come from the germline V gene (reference sequence). The CDR3 is made up of 14 amino acids. The CDR3 loop reads CASRLLNKEQPQHF. The CDR3 nucleotides read TGTGCCAGTAGGCTTCTGAACAAAGAACAGCCCCAGCATTTT.